The clone carrying this T cell receptor (beta chain) appeared a few times. What it binds is not known. These data belong to a study of T cell responses to AZD1222 COVID-19 vaccine. Study-wide points: Nearly half of spike-specific TCRs reportedly target variant regions that are unmutated in the B.1.351 and B.1.1.7 variants. Donors skewed white British and female; clonal diversity was possibly underestimated. Baseline seropositivity characterized only a handful of AZD1222 recipients.

After removal of 4 bases from V and 9 bases from J, the junction contained 8 bases not matched to a gene. CDR3 length: 14 amino acids. Germline lookup yields CDR1 SNHLY and CDR2 FYNNEI. TCRdb's table, derived via immunoSEQ multiplex PCR, lists solely in-frame clones and lacks some. The sample consists of 90,000 to 120,000 clones, about 92% of them appearing once. The sample here was peripheral blood, taken on day 0 of MenACWY control vaccination. The chain joins TRBV2 to TRBJ2-1; TRBD1 agrees at 8 bases. The clonotype was recovered from an adult in good health. The DNA for the CDR3 is TGTGCCAGCAGTGGGACGACAGGGGACGGTGAGCAGTTCTTC. It yields the protein CASSGTTGDGEQFF.